This TCR beta chain was sequenced in a study of response to subunit inactivated influenza vaccine. Broader study findings: Authors suggested that a seasonal influenza vaccination recruits few new T cells each time.

Turning to this clonotype: Its matching antigen is unknown.

A single record per CDR3 protein comes from TCRdb applying MiXCR to the RT-PCR reads. The table lists around 600,000 distinct CDR3 sequences, roughly 10% of them singletons. These same records also appear under a second study, on T cells expressing NK-cell markers. That report notes: Making the TCR beta cDNA relied on 5'RACE template switching with UMIs. With respect to HCMV, seven of the eight sequenced donors were seropositive, and one was seronegative. Once again these clonotypes came out on top in the CD3+CD56-NKG2C+ fraction of several donors. The study left the HCMV specificity of expanded NKG2C+ T cell clones unresolved.

The source material was PBMCs from blood, sampled on the day of vaccination. This receptor was taken from a man between 50 and 59 years old who received an inactivated influenza vaccine.

CDR3 sequence (DNA): TGCGCCAGCAGCTTGACCCCCAGCACAGATACGCAGTATTTT. Translating it yields CASSLTPSTDTQYF. This rearrangement joins TRBV5-1 to TRBJ2-3; D unclear. Germline CDR1 and CDR2: SGHRS and YFSETQ. Deletions cut 1 base from V and 0 bases from J, with 6 bases between. The CDR3 length is 14 residues.